What follows are 9 T cell receptor beta chains derived from one specimen sequenced in a study of blood T cell repertoires in COVID-19. The assay was immunoSEQ multiplex PCR, and TCRdb's table has in-frame clones only and misses some. The table shows about 87,000 clones, with over 80% occurring only once. Sequencing input: peripheral blood. The receptors were sampled from a woman aged 80 or older with active or convalescent COVID-19.

The chain joins TRBV21-1 to TRBJ2-7; the DNA was not used to check the table's D call, TRBD2. TRBV21-1 is an annotated pseudogene. CDR3 size: 14 residues. The CDR3 protein is CASSKAGFTYEQYF. For the CDR3, the DNA is TGTGCCAGCAGCAAAGCCGGGTTTACCTACGAGCAGTACTTC.

The V call is TRBV6-5, the J call TRBJ1-1; 10 bases match TRBD1. The junction had 5 bases not matched to a gene; V was cut back by 6 bases and J by 4 bases. This CDR3 is built from 14 residues. Germline V gene sequence: CDR1 MNHEY, CDR2 SVGAGI. The CDR3 region has the DNA TGTGCCAGCAGCGTCGGACAGGGGGGCACTGAAGCTTTCTTT. Translation: CASSVGQGGTEAFF.

This clone was seen only a few times. The chain recombines TRBV3-1 (or the pseudogene TRBV3-2) with TRBJ2-1; TRBD2 matches at 7 bases. The V gene end was trimmed by 7 bases and the J gene end by 4 bases; junction bases not matched to a gene: 10. The germline gives CDR1 LGHDT, CDR2 YNNKEL (reference sequence). The CDR3 is 15 amino acids. The CDR3: CASTYGTNQYNEQFF. The CDR3 coding sequence is TGTGCCAGCACCTACGGGACTAACCAATACAATGAGCAGTTCTTC.

The chain combines TRBV5-4 with TRBJ1-1; a weak D match, TRBD1 (5 bases). Trimming took off 4 bases at V and 0 bases at J, with 10 bases between the two ends. Germline V gives CDR1 SGHNT, CDR2 YYREEE (reference sequence). The CDR3 spans 14 residues. In nucleotides, the CDR3 is TGTGCCAGCAGCCAGACAGTCGTGAACACTGAAGCTTTCTTT. This codes for CASSQTVVNTEAFF. Variable domain in full (rest from reference TRBV5-4 and TRBJ1-1): ETGVTQSPTHLIKTRGQQVTLRCSSQSGHNTVSWYQQALGQGPQFIFQYYREEENGRGNFPPRFSGLQFPNYSSELNVNALELDDSALYLCASSQTVVNTEAFFGQGTRLTVV.

V is TRBV4-1 and J is TRBJ2-5; TRBD2 matches 9 bases. The CDR3 is 16 amino acids. J lost 5 bases, V lost 1 base, and 8 bases had no gene match. The germline V gene has CDR1 MGHRA and CDR2 YSYEKL. CDR3 coding DNA: TGCGCCAGCAGCCAAGGCGGGGGGGGCCTCATGGAGACCCAGTACTTC. This gives the protein CASSQGGGGLMETQYF.

This clone was observed a few times. This chain connects TRBV6-1 to TRBJ1-2; D is undetermined. Germline V CDR1 and CDR2: MNHNS, SASEGT. V shed 2 bases and J shed 4 bases, with 11 bases lying between them. The CDR3 has 14 residues. Here the CDR3 DNA reads TGTGCCAGCAGTGAAAGGAGGGAGACCTATGGCTACACCTTC. Amino acid sequence: CASSERRETYGYTF.

This clone was seen repeatedly, ten times or more. The chain is built from TRBV10-3 and TRBJ1-2; the D gene is possibly TRBD1 (6 bases). This CDR3 contains 14 residues. V gave up 3 bases and J gave up 7 bases, with 15 bases separating them. CDR1 is ENHRY and CDR2 is SYGVKD in the germline V gene. This CDR3 reads CAISEEDRLGGYTF. The CDR3 DNA sequence: TGTGCCATCAGTGAAGAAGACAGGTTAGGTGGCTACACCTTC.

This clone was seen a handful of times. The rearrangement uses TRBV6-1 and TRBJ1-6; D is unclear. The CDR3 has 17 amino acids. CDR1 MNHNS and CDR2 SASEGT come from the germline V gene. The ends were cut back, 2 bases at V and 0 bases at J, with 11 bases in the middle. The CDR3 DNA follows: TGTGCCAGCAGTGAAATGGGCAGAAGCTCCTATAATTCACCCCTCCACTTT. Translation gives CASSEMGRSSYNSPLHF.

This rearrangement joins TRBV19 to TRBJ1-4; tentative D call: TRBD1 (5 bases). V lost 8 bases and J lost 7, with 14 bases in between. CDR3 size: 13 residues. Germline V lookup: CDR1 LNHDA, CDR2 SQIVND (reference sequence). CDR3 sequence reads: CASSEQGGEKLFF. The CDR3 bases are TGTGCCAGTTCCGAGCAGGGCGGTGAAAAACTGTTTTTT.